This T cell receptor beta chain is drawn from a study of blood T cell repertoires in COVID-19 (dated by TCRdb to 2020 to 2022). For context, the study as a whole: Samples covering the acute and convalescent phases of COVID-19 were provided by collaborators in the United States, Italy and Spain. The samples were drawn from the first 160 participants of the ongoing ImmuneRACE study and from 950 to 1,500 subjects provided by 6 global collaborators. The dataset comprised deeply sampled blood TCRbeta repertoires from subjects exposed to, actively infected with, or recovered from COVID-19. Where HLA class I and class II types were available, the types were taken from metadata supplied by the sample provider, not from assay-based typing. The sample metadata nearly always contained a de-identified subject ID, COVID-19 status, age in years and sex. The repertoires were made available in a free public database intended to serve as a resource for research on the immune response to SARS-CoV-2. The prospective study material was composed of cDNA or gDNA derived from T cells, B-cell-depleted T cells, or PBMCs.

Here is what the overall study found, with its caveats: The quantity of clinical and demographic metadata differed by source and by participant and was supplied without curation.

TCRbeta CDR3 regions were amplified from genomic DNA using the immunoSEQ Assay, a bias-controlled multiplex PCR. Regarding the original processing steps: The number of nucleated cells in each sample was estimated from the amplification of reference gene primers within the assay. Sequence reads were collapsed and filtered to measure the absolute abundance of every unique TCRbeta CDR3 rearrangement. Productive Simpson clonality was computed per sample as the square root of Simpson's diversity index over productive rearrangements. TCRdb stores this immuneACCESS table with in-frame sequences only. Part of the clones is absent; in the studies checked, under half of the shortfall reflects unresolved V genes, and no reason is known for the rest. That table furnishes V, J and clone size, whereas the DNA furnished D and trimming. The sample includes 250,000 or so clones, with about 83% observed a single time. Over 1.5% of the sample is taken by the ten largest.

Details on this clone: Its antigen remains undetermined. No much larger clonotype is one base removed from it; base qualities were not supplied.

Samples from volunteer blood donors who had recovered from COVID-19 were contributed by a second Seattle source. Whole blood was collected in K2EDTA tubes by collaborating institutions according to the institutions' own protocols. For TCRbeta analysis, collaborators shipped samples as frozen whole blood, isolated PBMCs, or DNA extracted from either of those sample types. V ends up 7 bases short and J 8 bases short, with an unmatched junction base count of 13. The germline V gene (reference sequence) supplies CDR1 PRHDT and CDR2 FYEKMQ. The CDR3 starts with the cysteine, ends with the phenylalanine, and has 15 residues. This entry keeps only the CDR3 DNA: 45 bases, framed from base 1.

The receptor was isolated from a woman in her 40s who had recovered from COVID-19. The V and J genes are TRBV13 and TRBJ1-4; TRBD1 lines up with 7 middle nucleotides. Specimen: peripheral blood. CDR3 region: CASTSRRGPREKLFF. The nucleotide sequence reads as follows: TGTGCCAGCACCTCCAGGAGGGGGCCGCGCGAAAAACTGTTTTTT.